The 6 T cell receptor beta chains presented below share a single source sample, sequenced in a study of early T cells in non-severe SARS-CoV-2 infection. TCRdb passed the 5' RACE reads through MiXCR, listing each CDR3 protein once. The data hold tens of thousands of distinct CDR3 sequences, with roughly 9.1% observed a single time. This sample comprised whole blood, obtained at baseline. These receptor sequences come from an adult who was a healthcare worker with PCR-confirmed SARS-CoV-2 infection or an uninfected control (not recorded which).

The chain couples TRBV6-6 to TRBJ1-6, with a possible D match to TRBD1 (5 bases). With 8 bases removed from V and 1 base from J, the gap between germline ends came to 9 bases. This CDR3 spans 14 amino acids. Germline-derived CDR1 and CDR2 are MNHNY and SVGAGI (reference sequence). In DNA form, the CDR3 reads TGTGCCAGCGGGGGGGGGTCCTATAATTCACCCCTCCACTTT. Its protein is CASGGGSYNSPLHF.

The sample holds many counts of this clonotype. As the CDR3 is not closed by the conserved phenylalanine or tryptophan, this likely results from a read error. The rearrangement links TRBV12-3 or TRBV12-4 to TRBJ2-7, with D unclear. Trimming stripped 3 bases from V and 5 bases from J, with 5 bases between. The CDR3 consists of 11 residues. CDR3 DNA: TGTGCCAGCAGTTTTGGGGACGAGCAGTACTTG. Its translation is CASSFGDEQYL.

The gene calls are TRBV12-3 or TRBV12-4 and TRBJ1-2; perhaps TRBD1 as D (5 bases). The CDR3 runs 13 residues. Trimming removed 6 bases at V and 6 bases at J, with 14 bases between. CDR3 amino acids: CASSHWTRDGYTF. Written as DNA, the CDR3 is TGTGCCAGCAGCCACTGGACAAGGGATGGCTACACCTTC.

The V gene is TRBV18, the J gene TRBJ1-1; perhaps TRBD1 as D (5 bases). V was pared by 1 base and J by 0 bases, with 9 bases between. The germline CDR1 and CDR2 sequences are KGHSH and LQKENI. This CDR3 is built from 15 residues. The CDR3 spells CASSPLQGLNTEAFF. For the CDR3, the DNA is TGTGCCAGCTCACCACTTCAGGGACTGAACACTGAAGCTTTCTTT. Looking up the rest from reference TRBV18 and TRBJ1-1 gives the full variable domain: NAGVMQNPRHLVRRRGQEARLRCSPMKGHSHVYWYRQLPEEGLKFMVYLQKENIIDESGMPKERFSAEFPKEGPSILRIQQVVRGDSAAYFCASSPLQGLNTEAFFGQGTRLTVV.

This chain joins TRBV6-4 and TRBJ2-4; D remains unclear. The CDR3 has 13 amino acids. From germline, CDR1 is MRHNA and CDR2 SNTAGT. Deletions cut 2 bases from V and 6 bases from J, with 8 bases between. This CDR3 reads CASSDGMGNIQYF. The DNA of the CDR3 is TGTGCCAGCAGTGACGGAATGGGAAACATTCAGTACTTC.

This clonotype was recorded many times. The gene calls are TRBV7-2 and TRBJ1-1; D uncertain. V dropped 9 bases and J dropped 1 base, with 15 bases sitting between them. Germline-derived CDR1 and CDR2 are SGHTA and FQGNSA. The CDR3 consists of 14 residues. CDR3 sequence (DNA): TGTGCCAGTTCAAGAGAGGTTACGAACACTGAAGCTTTCTTT. This codes for CASSREVTNTEAFF. Drawing the rest from reference TRBV7-2 and TRBJ1-1, the complete variable domain is GAGVSQSPSNKVTEKGKDVELRCDPISGHTALYWYRQSLGQGLEFLIYFQGNSAPDKSGLPSDRFSAERTGGSVSTLTIQRTQQEDSAVYLCASSREVTNTEAFFGQGTRLTVV.